This passage covers 10 T cell receptor beta chains from one sample sequenced in a study of OX40 agonist ivuxolimab in advanced cancers. The library was built by means of the immunoSEQ multiplex PCR assay. Here the immuneACCESS table is served through TCRdb, limited to in-frame sequences with V and J called. Missing clones are a known gap in these copies; in checked studies unresolved V genes cover under half, and the rest lacks a known reason. Counted in this sample were roughly 100,000 clones; about 92% of them appeared once. Of the sample, about 1.6% falls within the top ten clones. The sample here was CD4+ or CD8+ T cells sorted from blood, taken in a trial of the OX40 agonist ivuxolimab. The receptors derive from an adult with an advanced solid tumor such as melanoma, head and neck, liver or kidney cancer.

The chain uses TRBV5-1 and TRBJ1-2, with a tentative D call TRBD1 (5 bases). The V end was cut by 3 bases, the J end by 5 bases, with 14 bases between. Germline CDR1 and CDR2: SGHRS and YFSETQ. CDR3 length: 14 amino acids. CDR3 coding DNA: TGCGCCAGCAGCTGGGACCGTCCAAGGTATGGCTACACCTTC. Protein product: CASSWDRPRYGYTF.

V and J are TRBV6-1 and TRBJ1-5; maybe TRBD1 (6 bases). CDR3 length: 15 amino acids. Germline values: CDR1 MNHNS, CDR2 SASEGT. The V end lost 6 bases, the J end lost 6 bases, and 18 bases lay between the germline ends. CDR3 sequence reads: CASSDRGGGIQPQHF. As DNA, the CDR3 is TGTGCCAGCAGCGACCGGGGGGGCGGGATTCAGCCCCAGCATTTT.

The genes are TRBV27 and TRBJ1-1; no reliable D call. This CDR3 region has 16 residues. V lost 5 bases, J lost 0 bases, and 16 bases lay in between. Germline loops: CDR1 MNHEY, CDR2 SMNVEV (reference sequence). The CDR3, as DNA: TGTGCCAGCAGTCCCTCCCTGGGTACCATGAACACTGAAGCTTTCTTT. It yields the protein CASSPSLGTMNTEAFF.

The rearrangement uses TRBV5-1 and TRBJ2-1, with D possibly TRBD1 on 5 matching bases. The CDR3 has 15 amino acids. V was trimmed by 0 bases and J by 2 bases, leaving 9 bases between them. CDR1 and CDR2 (germline): SGHRS, YFSETQ. The CDR3 loop reads CASSLDRTTYNEQFF. The CDR3 DNA sequence: TGCGCCAGCAGCTTGGATAGGACAACCTACAATGAGCAGTTCTTC.

The chain has TRBV9 and TRBJ2-5, with 9 bases that match TRBD1. This CDR3 has 15 residues. Trimming cost V 4 bases and J 2 bases; bases outside gene matches: 6. Germline V CDR1 and CDR2: SGDLS, YYNGEE. CDR3 protein: CASSLIGQGQETQYF. The CDR3 DNA sequence: TGTGCCAGCAGCCTTATTGGACAGGGGCAAGAGACCCAGTACTTC.

This chain connects TRBV7-8 to TRBJ2-1; maybe TRBD1 (6 bases). The CDR3 extends over 16 amino acids. V shed 2 bases and J shed 6 bases, with 17 bases lying between them. Per germline, CDR1 SGHVS and CDR2 FQNEAQ. CDR3 nucleotides: TGTGCCAGCAGCTTATTCTCAAGGACAGTGATCAATGAGCAGTTCTTC. Translation: CASSLFSRTVINEQFF.

This rearrangement joins TRBV19 to TRBJ1-2, with 11 bases lining up with TRBD1. Germline V gene lookup returns CDR1 LNHDA and CDR2 SQIVND (reference sequence). V shed 6 bases and J 0 bases; nucleotides not matched to a gene: 3. This CDR3 spans 15 amino acids. The CDR3 DNA is TGTGCCAGTAGGGGACAGGGGGAATCTAACTATGGCTACACCTTC. Translated: CASRGQGESNYGYTF. The variable domain in full, completed from reference TRBV19 and TRBJ1-2, reads DGGITQSPKYLFRKEGQNVTLSCEQNLNHDAMYWYRQDPGQGLRLIYYSQIVNDFQKGDIAEGYSVSREKKESFPLTVTSAQKNPTAFYLCASRGQGESNYGYTFGSGTRLTVV.

The gene calls are TRBV7-9 and TRBJ2-2; no clear D. Germline-derived CDR1 and CDR2 are SEHNR and FQNEAQ (reference sequence). The germline V and J ends were trimmed by 1 base and 9 bases, with 6 bases remaining between them. The CDR3 runs to 12 residues. In nucleotides, the CDR3 is TGTGCCAGCAGCTTAGTCTACCGGGAGCTGTTTTTT. It is translated as CASSLVYRELFF.

This rearrangement joins TRBV7-2 to TRBJ1-2; tentatively, D is TRBD1 (6 bases). The CDR3 covers 15 residues. Trimming shortened V by 5 bases and J by 8 bases, and 21 bases separated the two germline ends. The germline CDR1 and CDR2 sequences are SGHTA and FQGNSA. CDR3 sequence: CASSNPGGYRAGYTF. CDR3 DNA sequence: TGTGCCAGCAGCAACCCGGGGGGTTACAGGGCGGGCTACACCTTC.

This clone was found a few times. V gene TRBV5-4 combines with J gene TRBJ2-1; D remains unclear. Germline assignment: CDR1 SGHNT and CDR2 YYREEE (reference sequence). The CDR3 length is 11 residues. Deletions cut 0 bases from V and 8 bases from J, with 3 bases between. The CDR3 loop reads CASSLVDEQFF. Here the CDR3 DNA reads TGTGCCAGCAGCTTGGTGGATGAGCAGTTCTTC.